The 4 T cell receptor beta chains below were found in one sample sequenced in a study of neurological immune-mediated disorders (dated by TCRdb to between 2019 and 2020). The library came from 5' RACE. For sequencing, an Illumina HiSeq 2500 was employed. TCRdb ran its own pipeline on the public reads, namely fastp trimming at Q25 and MiXCR clone calling, and kept in-frame beta chains. Rows merge per CDR3 protein into single entries with the most common DNA and genes. Counted in this sample were over 45,000 distinct CDR3 sequences; roughly 3.2% of them appeared once. The leading ten clones occupy around 16% of the sample. The sequencing input was PBMCs. These receptor sequences come from a woman aged 45-60 years with multiple sclerosis.

This clonotype was found many times. V and J are TRBV14 and TRBJ1-1; D is ambiguous. Trimming cost V 1 base and J 10 bases, with 7 bases left between them. The CDR3 contains 11 residues. The germline CDR1 and CDR2 sequences are SGHDN and FVKESK. The CDR3 nucleotides are TGTGCCAGCAGCCAAGGGCCGGTAGCTTTCTTT. Translating gives CASSQGPVAFF.

This clonotype was counted at least ten times. The V call is TRBV5-1, the J call TRBJ1-6; D is perhaps TRBD1 (6 bases). CDR3 size: 14 residues. The germline gives CDR1 SGHRS, CDR2 YFSETQ. The V and J ends lost 2 bases and 6 bases respectively, with 9 bases between them. In nucleotides, the CDR3 is TGCGCCAGCAGCTTCAGCAGGGGTAATTCACCCCTCCACTTT. Protein: CASSFSRGNSPLHF.

This clonotype has at least ten counts. The rearrangement links TRBV20-1 to TRBJ2-3; possible D gene TRBD2, 7 bases. The V end was cut by 7 bases, the J end by 5 bases, with 13 bases between. Germline values: CDR1 DFQATT, CDR2 SNEGSKA (reference sequence). The CDR3 is 12 amino acids. CDR3 sequence (DNA): TGCAGTGTCCGGGGAGGGGGAGATACGCAGTATTTT. Protein product: CSVRGGGDTQYF.

This clonotype was detected many times. J is TRBJ1-1 and V is TRBV5-1; D is unclear. The ends were cut back, 0 bases at V and 1 base at J, with 7 bases in the middle. There are 14 residues in the CDR3. Germline V gives CDR1 SGHRS, CDR2 YFSETQ. The CDR3 protein is CASSLARGNTEAFF. The CDR3 DNA sequence: TGCGCCAGCAGCTTGGCCCGAGGGAACACTGAAGCTTTCTTT.